This is a list of T cell receptor beta chains from one sample in a study of T cells after posttransplantation cyclophosphamide. Some clones are missing from TCRdb's copy, which holds only in-frame ones; the method was immunoSEQ multiplex PCR. The data show 20,000 to 25,000 clones, 80% to 90% seen once. The input for sequencing was PBMCs, taken less than 400 days after allogeneic stem cell transplant with calcineurin inhibitor and methotrexate. The receptors come from a female patient in her 30s who received an allogeneic stem cell transplant from an unrelated donor, was CMV-positive, and had acute and chronic GVHD. Some T cells may possibly be graft donor cells. The CDR3 runs from the conserved cysteine through the conserved F or W. The D gene is left open where the match is weak.

TRBJ1-2,NA,TRBV7-2,CASNPPDSSNYGYTF
TRBJ2-7,TRBD1,TRBV10-3,CAIRAVGQGASYEQYF
TRBJ1-5,NA,TRBV27,CASSLSRGSNQPQHF
TRBJ2-3,TRBD2,TRBV6-5,CASMGGADTQYF
TRBJ2-3,NA,TRBV5-1,CASSLSEGSTDTQYF
TRBJ1-1,NA,TRBV7-6,CASSLAGLGTEAFF
TRBJ2-7,NA,TRBV14,CASGSQSEQYF
TRBJ1-1,NA,TRBV5-1,CASSWGQNTEAFF
TRBJ2-5,TRBD1,TRBV18,CASSLTGQTGKETQYF
TRBJ1-3,NA,TRBV7-9,CASSLVPGNTIYF
TRBJ1-3,NA,TRBV18,CASSATGTGNTIYF
TRBJ2-6,TRBD1,TRBV27,CASSLRTGASGANVLTF
TRBJ2-1,TRBD2,TRBV27,CASSLLGLAGQRVGQFF
TRBJ2-2,TRBD2,TRBV9,CASSVQLAGGPSWGTGELFF
TRBJ2-2,TRBD2,TRBV12-5,CASGPRLAGRGTGELFF
TRBJ2-4,NA,TRBV25-1,CASSMGLEGNIQYF
TRBJ1-1,TRBD1,TRBV5-1,CASSKGQGEVWNTEAFF
TRBJ2-2,TRBD1,TRBV7-3,CASSVDVQGGSTGELFF
TRBJ2-5,TRBD2,TRBV27,CASSPRTSGRFGETQYF
TRBJ1-4,TRBD1,TRBV9,CASSAGQLNEKLFF
TRBJ2-1,TRBD2,TRBV6-1,CASRSRTSEYNEQFF
TRBJ2-2,TRBD2,TRBV9,CASSVVVTSGTGELFF
TRBJ1-2,TRBD1,TRBV13,CASSSQGTGDHGYTF
TRBJ1-3,TRBD1,TRBV13,CASSLGTGAGNTIYF
TRBJ2-1,TRBD1,TRBV5-1,CASSSDRVYGEQFF
TRBJ2-7,NA,TRBV29-1,CSVEDTGTGTKDSYEQYF
TRBJ2-3,NA,TRBV9,CASSDQEDTQYF
TRBJ1-4,TRBD1,TRBV7-6,CASSTGQATNEKLFF
TRBJ1-2,NA,TRBV27,CASSLTRQAHIGGYTF
TRBJ2-1,TRBD2,TRBV28,CASSPPNSGSGNEQFF
TRBJ2-6,NA,TRBV5-4,CASSLGGGRSGSGANVLTF
TRBJ2-1,TRBD2,TRBV5-1,CASSPVGASGRAVSYNEQFF
TRBJ2-1,TRBD2,TRBV19,CASSIPPAGGNEQFF
TRBJ1-2,NA,TRBV25-1,CASSEFGSGYTF
TRBJ2-3,TRBD2,TRBV6-1,CASRATSGRADTQYF
TRBJ1-1,NA,TRBV14,CASSQVVNTEAFF
TRBJ2-1,NA,TRBV7-9,CASSFKRRQITYNEQFF
TRBJ1-5,NA,TRBV4-3,CASSQTGNSNQPQHF
TRBJ1-1,NA,TRBV30,CAWRAGHAEAFF
TRBJ1-1,TRBD1,TRBV7-2,CASSPDRGIEAFF
TRBJ2-5,TRBD1,TRBV27,CASRTTGIRETQYF
TRBJ1-1,TRBD1,TRBV10-1,CASTRQGDTEAFF
TRBJ2-1,NA,TRBV19,CASSINGHSYNEQFF
TRBJ1-1,NA,TRBV5-5,CASSFQGWTEAFF
TRBJ2-3,TRBD2,TRBV6-1,CASGTSGRTDTQYF
NA,TRBD2,TRBV18,CASSPLPGRGSDEQYF
TRBJ2-7,NA,TRBV9,CASSVDGGDEQYF
TRBJ2-3,TRBD2,TRBV7-9,CASSLSGTTTDTQYF
TRBJ2-7,NA,TRBV27,CASSLRGFDEQYF
TRBJ1-5,TRBD1,TRBV6-6,CASSYGDRGLGQPQHF
TRBJ2-3,NA,TRBV2,CASSLGGTDTQYF
TRBJ2-3,NA,TRBV4-2,CASSRRQDTDTQYF
TRBJ2-4,TRBD2,TRBV30,CAWSLAGLHIQYF
TRBJ2-7,NA,TRBV6-1,CASSGGVVVGGEQYF